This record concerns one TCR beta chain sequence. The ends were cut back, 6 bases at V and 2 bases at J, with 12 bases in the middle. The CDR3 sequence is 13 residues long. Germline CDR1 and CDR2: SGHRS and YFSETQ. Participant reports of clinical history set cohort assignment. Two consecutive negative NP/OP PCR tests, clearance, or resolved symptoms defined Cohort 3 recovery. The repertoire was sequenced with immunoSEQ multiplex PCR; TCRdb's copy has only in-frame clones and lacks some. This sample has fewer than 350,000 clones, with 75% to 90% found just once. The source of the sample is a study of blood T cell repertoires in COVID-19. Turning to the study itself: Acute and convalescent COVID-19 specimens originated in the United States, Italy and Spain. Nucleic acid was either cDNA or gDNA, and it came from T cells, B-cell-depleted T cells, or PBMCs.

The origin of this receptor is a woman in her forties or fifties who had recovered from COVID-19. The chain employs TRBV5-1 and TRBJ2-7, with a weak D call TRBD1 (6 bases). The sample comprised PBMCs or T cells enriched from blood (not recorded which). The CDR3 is CASITGNPYEQYF. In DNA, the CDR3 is TGCGCCAGCATTACAGGGAACCCCTACGAGCAGTACTTC. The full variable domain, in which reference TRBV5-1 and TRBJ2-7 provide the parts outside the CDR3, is KAGVTQTPRYLIKTRGQQVTLSCSPISGHRSVSWYQQTPGQGLQFLFEYFSETQRNKGNFPGRFSGRQFSNSRSEMNVSTLELGDSALYLCASITGNPYEQYFGPGTRLTVT.